The 18 T cell receptor beta chains given below trace back to one sample, sequenced in a study of CD8 T cells in Susac syndrome. RNA amounts of about 0.45 to 1 ug underwent reverse transcription with random hexamers. TCRdb itself ran the immunoSEQ multiplex PCR reads through MiXCR, one entry per CDR3 protein. The sample lists approximately 210,000 distinct CDR3 sequences; over 90% were seen once. Material for sequencing was CD4+ T cells from PBMCs. These receptors were taken from a human donor with Susac syndrome.

The genes are TRBV28 and TRBJ2-3; 9 bases map to TRBD1. Germline V gene lookup returns CDR1 MDHEN and CDR2 SYDVKM. Trimming at V came to 5 bases and at J to 3 bases, leaving 18 bases not matched to a gene. CDR3 length: 19 residues. CDR3 DNA: TGTGCCAGCAGTAAACCGGGACAGGGACCGGAAGGAGGGACAGATACGCAGTATTTT. Translating it yields CASSKPGQGPEGGTDTQYF. Full variable domain (outside the CDR3, taken from reference TRBV28 and TRBJ2-3): DVKVTQSSRYLVKRTGEKVFLECVQDMDHENMFWYRQDPGLGLRLIYFSYDVKMKEKGDIPEGYSVSREKKERFSLILESASTNQTSMYLCASSKPGQGPEGGTDTQYFGPGTRLTVL.

This sequence joins TRBV6-1 and TRBJ2-7; 9 bases agree with TRBD1. The length of the CDR3 is 14 residues. Trimming removed 6 bases from V and 5 bases from J; junction bases left unmatched: 8. Germline-derived CDR1 and CDR2 are MNHNS and SASEGT. CDR3 in DNA: TGTGCCAGCAGGAGGACAGGGGAGGCTAACGAGCAGTACTTC. As protein: CASRRTGEANEQYF.

The gene calls are TRBV6-2 or TRBV6-3 and TRBJ2-5, with TRBD2 identical over 10 bases. Unmatched junction bases numbered 7, after V lost 4 bases and J lost 5 bases. CDR1 MNHEY and CDR2 SVGEGT come from the germline V gene. This CDR3 is built from 15 residues. CDR3 protein: CASSFTGTSAETQYF. In DNA form, the CDR3 reads TGTGCCAGCAGTTTTACCGGGACTAGCGCTGAGACCCAGTACTTC.

The chain is built from TRBV9 and TRBJ2-3; TRBD2 matches 12 bases. CDR1 and CDR2 from the germline V gene are SGDLS and YYNGEE. After removal of 6 bases from V and 4 bases from J, the junction contained 9 bases not matched to a gene. The CDR3 is made up of 16 amino acids. DNA for the CDR3: TGTGCCAGCACCTTAGATAGGACTAGCGGGGCAGATACGCAGTATTTT. Translated, it gives CASTLDRTSGADTQYF.

The chain is built from TRBV5-1 and TRBJ2-1, with D possibly matching TRBD1 (6 bases). Germline CDR1 reads SGHRS; CDR2 reads YFSETQ. Trimming cost V 8 bases and J 1 base, with 13 bases left between them. The CDR3 runs 14 residues. The CDR3 DNA sequence: TGCGCCAGTGTCAGGGGTCCGTCCTACAATGAGCAGTTCTTC. Translation: CASVRGPSYNEQFF.

This clonotype appeared a single time. The genes are TRBV20-1 and TRBJ2-7; tentative D call: TRBD2 (5 bases). CDR1 and CDR2 (germline): DFQATT, SNEGSKA (reference sequence). The CDR3 runs 13 residues. The ends were cut back, 5 bases at V and 4 bases at J, with 15 bases in the middle. CDR3 sequence: CSAWPSRGYEQYF. The CDR3 bases are TGCAGTGCTTGGCCCAGTCGAGGGTACGAGCAGTACTTC.

The chain has TRBV28 and TRBJ2-1; D gene ambiguous. CDR3 length equals 13 residues. Deletions cut 1 base from V and 7 bases from J, with 8 bases between. CDR1 and CDR2 (germline): MDHEN, SYDVKM. The CDR3 DNA reads TGTGCCAGCAGTTTATCGGTCTTAAATGAGCAGTTCTTC. Residues: CASSLSVLNEQFF.

The CDR3 DNA reads TGTGCCAGCAGCGCGGGTCTTTTAGGCAATGAGCAGTTCTTC. It codes for CASSAGLLGNEQFF. The chain recombines TRBV7-8 with TRBJ2-1, with TRBD2 as a possible D gene (5 bases). Deletions cut 5 bases from V and 6 bases from J, with 14 bases between. The CDR3 contains 14 residues. The germline gives CDR1 SGHVS, CDR2 FQNEAQ.

The gene calls are TRBV24-1 and TRBJ2-1; TRBD2 matches at 8 bases. Germline V gene lookup returns CDR1 KGHDR and CDR2 SFDVKD. The J segment lost 3 bases and the V segment lost 7 bases, leaving 10 bases of the junction unmatched. The CDR3 contains 16 residues. As DNA, the CDR3 is TGTGCCACCAGCGGGGGTGGGACTAGAGTCTACAATGAGCAGTTCTTC. Translated, it gives CATSGGGTRVYNEQFF.

The chain carries TRBV20-1 and TRBJ2-5, with no clear D. The CDR3 runs to 14 residues. The V and J ends lost 3 bases and 2 bases respectively, with 13 bases between them. Per germline, CDR1 DFQATT and CDR2 SNEGSKA (reference sequence). Here the CDR3 reads CSASRAGGQETQYF. The CDR3 DNA reads as TGCAGTGCTAGTCGTGCCGGTGGGCAAGAGACCCAGTACTTC.

The chain combines TRBV7-2 with TRBJ1-2; D is undetermined. The CDR3 is made up of 14 amino acids. Germline CDR1 reads SGHTA; CDR2 reads FQGNSA. Trimming cost V 5 bases and J 3 bases, with 13 bases left between them. CDR3: CASSPTSPDYGYTF. CDR3 in DNA: TGTGCCAGCAGCCCCACAAGCCCGGACTATGGCTACACCTTC.

This clonotype was picked up one time. The chain is built from TRBV5-4 and TRBJ1-6; 8 bases line up with TRBD1. CDR1 is SGHNT, CDR2 YYREEE, per germline (reference sequence). The CDR3 is made up of 14 amino acids. The V segment lost 4 bases and the J segment 13 bases; nucleotides outside the gene matches: 10. CDR3 region: CASSRDRSQGPLHF. DNA of the CDR3: TGTGCCAGCAGCCGGGACAGGAGCCAAGGGCCCCTCCACTTT. The complete variable domain, with remaining parts taken from reference TRBV5-4 and TRBJ1-6, reads ETGVTQSPTHLIKTRGQQVTLRCSSQSGHNTVSWYQQALGQGPQFIFQYYREEENGRGNFPPRFSGLQFPNYSSELNVNALELDDSALYLCASSRDRSQGPLHFGNGTRLTVT.

The chain uses TRBV7-9 and TRBJ1-1; TRBD1 matches 11 bases. Trimming cost V 8 bases and J 0 bases; bases outside gene matches: 2. This CDR3 region has 14 residues. Germline CDR1 and CDR2: SEHNR and FQNEAQ (reference sequence). CDR3 residues: CASGQGAVNTEAFF. CDR3 DNA sequence: TGTGCCAGCGGACAGGGGGCCGTGAACACTGAAGCTTTCTTT.

The chain is built from TRBV30 and TRBJ1-4; perhaps TRBD1 as D (6 bases). Germline assignment: CDR1 GTSNPN and CDR2 SVGIG (reference sequence). The CDR3 consists of 15 residues. With 2 bases removed from V and 2 bases from J, the gap between germline ends came to 12 bases. The DNA for the CDR3 is TGTGCCTGGAGTCGGGCGGGGGCGACTAATGAAAAACTGTTTTTT. Translation gives CAWSRAGATNEKLFF.

The V call is TRBV4-1, the J call TRBJ1-2, with D hard to call. This CDR3 has 14 amino acids. Germline CDR1 MGHRA, CDR2 YSYEKL. V lost 0 bases to trimming and J lost 2 bases, with 7 bases between them. The CDR3 is CASSQEPGNYGYTF. CDR3 coding DNA: TGCGCCAGCAGCCAAGAGCCGGGGAACTATGGCTACACCTTC.

This rearrangement joins TRBV6-2 or TRBV6-3 to TRBJ2-5, with 9 nucleotides matching TRBD1. The CDR3 extends over 14 amino acids. Germline CDR1 and CDR2: MNHEY and SVGEGT. With V trimmed by 7 bases and J by 1 base, 4 bases remained unmatched. CDR3 residues: CASNDRGGQETQYF. DNA for the CDR3: TGTGCCAGCAACGACAGGGGGGGCCAAGAGACCCAGTACTTC.

The chain joins TRBV29-1 to TRBJ1-1; D call uncertain. The length of the CDR3 is 13 residues. V was cut by 6 bases and J by 0 bases, with 11 bases left in between. Germline V lookup: CDR1 SQVTM, CDR2 ANQGSEA. The DNA of the CDR3 is TGCAGCGTAGCGACCGCCTTGAACACTGAAGCTTTCTTT. It specifies CSVATALNTEAFF.

The chain uses TRBV13 and TRBJ1-5; D might be TRBD1 (5 bases). CDR3 length: 14 amino acids. Trimming pared 7 bases from V and 6 bases from J, leaving 16 bases between. Germline assignment: CDR1 PRHDT and CDR2 FYEKMQ (reference sequence). In nucleotides, the CDR3 is TGTGCCAGCACCCGTGGAGGGGTGGGTCAGCCCCAGCATTTT. Protein product: CASTRGGVGQPQHF. The entire variable domain, with the rest obtained from reference TRBV13 and TRBJ1-5, is as follows: AAGVIQSPRHLIKEKRETATLKCYPIPRHDTVYWYQQGPGQDPQFLISFYEKMQSDKGSIPDRFSAQQFSDYHSELNMSSLELGDSALYFCASTRGGVGQPQHFGDGTRLSIL.